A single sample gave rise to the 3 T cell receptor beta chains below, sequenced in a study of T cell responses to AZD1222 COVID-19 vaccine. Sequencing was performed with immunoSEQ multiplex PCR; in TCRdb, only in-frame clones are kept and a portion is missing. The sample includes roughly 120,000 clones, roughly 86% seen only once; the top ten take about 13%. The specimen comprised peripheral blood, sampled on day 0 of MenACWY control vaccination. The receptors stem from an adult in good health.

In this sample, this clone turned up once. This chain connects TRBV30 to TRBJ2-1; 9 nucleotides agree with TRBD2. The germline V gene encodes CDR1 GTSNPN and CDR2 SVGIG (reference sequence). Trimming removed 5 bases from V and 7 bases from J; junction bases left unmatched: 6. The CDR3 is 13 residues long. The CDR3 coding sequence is TGTGCCTGGGCGGGGGGGAGAGATAATGAGCAGTTCTTC. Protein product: CAWAGGRDNEQFF.

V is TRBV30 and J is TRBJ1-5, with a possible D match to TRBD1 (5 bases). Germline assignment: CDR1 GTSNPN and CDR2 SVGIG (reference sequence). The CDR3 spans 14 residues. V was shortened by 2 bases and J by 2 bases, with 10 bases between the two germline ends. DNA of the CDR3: TGTGCCTGGAGTCAGGGCTTAGGCAATCAGCCCCAGCATTTT. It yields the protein CAWSQGLGNQPQHF.

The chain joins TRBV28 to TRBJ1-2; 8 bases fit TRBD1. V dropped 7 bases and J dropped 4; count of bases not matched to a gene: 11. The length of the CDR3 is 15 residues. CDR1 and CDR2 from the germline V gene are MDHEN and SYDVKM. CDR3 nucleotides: TGTGCCAGCACGGCAGGGGGCCCTAACCCCTATGGCTACACCTTC. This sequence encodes CASTAGGPNPYGYTF.